Listed below are T cell receptor beta chains from one sample, sequenced in a study of blood T cell repertoires in COVID-19. Some clones are missing from TCRdb's copy, which holds only in-frame ones; the method was immunoSEQ multiplex PCR. This sample has hundreds of thousands of clones; 80% to 90% occur once, and the top ten carry 8.3%. The sequenced sample consisted of PBMCs or T cells enriched from blood (not recorded which). The receptor set was obtained from a woman aged 55-70 years who had recovered from COVID-19. CDR3s include the opening cysteine and the closing phenylalanine or tryptophan. The D gene is left open where the match is weak. Rows may omit the clone size; those that give it use once, few, many or a size class.

abundance	j_gene	d_gene	v_gene	CDR3aa	CDR3nt
once	TRBJ1-6	.	TRBV6-5	CASSQGFGVNSPLHF	TGTGCCAGTTCCCAGGGGTTTGGTGTTAATTCACCCCTCCACTTT
few	TRBJ2-3	TRBD2	TRBV10-1	CASSEGSTGGTTDTQYF	TGCGCCAGCAGTGAGGGATCTACGGGGGGGACCACAGATACGCAGTATTTT
.	TRBJ2-4	TRBD2	TRBV2	CASSRVASGGVAKNIQYF	TGTGCCAGCAGTAGGGTGGCTAGCGGGGGAGTGGCCAAAAACATTCAGTACTTC
.	TRBJ2-3	.	TRBV5-1	CASSLVGVGTDTQYF	TGCGCCAGCAGCTTGGTCGGTGTAGGCACAGATACGCAGTATTTT
.	TRBJ2-2	.	TRBV3-1/TRBV3-2	CASSQVYLHTGELFF	TGTGCCAGCAGCCAAGTTTACTTACACACCGGGGAGCTGTTTTTT
few	TRBJ1-4	TRBD1	TRBV4-2	CASSPDRGSNEKLFF	TGTGCCAGCAGCCCAGACAGGGGGTCTAATGAAAAACTGTTTTTT
.	TRBJ1-2	TRBD1	TRBV5-1	CASGQGKNYGYTF	TGCGCCAGCGGACAGGGGAAGAACTATGGCTACACCTTC
.	TRBJ1-4	TRBD1	TRBV6-6	CASSRDRGTNEKLFF	TGTGCCAGCAGTCGGGACAGGGGAACTAATGAAAAACTGTTTTTT
.	TRBJ1-5	TRBD1	TRBV6-1	CASSAQDRGSNQPQHF	TGTGCCAGCAGTGCCCAGGACAGGGGGAGCAATCAGCCCCAGCATTTT
.	TRBJ2-7	.	TRBV5-1	CASSLGTASYEQYF	TGCGCCAGCAGCTTGGGGACAGCCTCCTACGAGCAGTACTTC
.	TRBJ2-5	.	TRBV5-5	CASTLLVDLLLQETQYF	TGTGCCAGCACCCTATTGGTGGATCTCCTACTACAAGAGACCCAGTACTTC
.	TRBJ2-5	TRBD2	TRBV2	CATERGGRETQYF	TGTGCCACCGAGCGGGGGGGTCGGGAGACCCAGTACTTC
once	TRBJ1-1	TRBD1	TRBV19	CASSTRTGGQAEAFF	TGTGCCAGTAGTACTCGAACAGGGGGCCAGGCTGAAGCTTTCTTT
.	TRBJ1-1	TRBD1	TRBV5-1	CASSPTGQAVTEAFF	TGCGCCAGCAGCCCCACGGGACAGGCGGTCACTGAAGCTTTCTTT
.	TRBJ2-2	TRBD1	TRBV24-1	CATSDLGYDRVNTGELFF	TGTGCCACCAGTGATTTGGGTTACGACAGGGTAAACACCGGGGAGCTGTTTTTT
few	TRBJ1-4	.	TRBV2	CASSRQTTNEKLFF	TGTGCCAGCAGCCGACAGACAACTAATGAAAAACTGTTTTTT
once	TRBJ2-5	TRBD1	TRBV27	CASRARTGLGETQYF	TGTGCCAGCAGAGCTCGGACAGGGCTGGGAGAGACCCAGTACTTC
.	TRBJ1-4	.	TRBV5-1	CASSAGGSNEKLFF	TGCGCCAGCAGCGCCGGGGGTAGTAATGAAAAACTGTTTTTT
.	TRBJ2-7	TRBD2	TRBV7-9	CASSLPGRVEQYF	TGTGCCAGCAGCTTACCAGGGAGGGTCGAGCAGTACTTC
.	TRBJ2-1	TRBD1	TRBV5-1	CASSMGQGRNEQFF	TGCGCCAGCAGCATGGGACAGGGACGGAATGAGCAGTTCTTC
.	TRBJ1-2	.	TRBV5-1	CASSPNRFNYGYTF	TGCGCCAGCAGTCCCAACAGGTTTAACTATGGCTACACCTTC
.	TRBJ1-5	TRBD1	TRBV3-1/TRBV3-2	CASSWGQGSNQPQHF	TGTGCCAGCAGTTGGGGACAGGGAAGCAATCAGCCCCAGCATTTT
.	TRBJ1-1	TRBD1	TRBV10-1	CASSTGTGGNTEAFF	TGCGCCAGCTCAACGGGGACAGGCGGAAACACTGAAGCTTTCTTT
many	TRBJ2-1	TRBD2	TRBV7-6	CASSPQASGGAGEQFF	TGTGCCAGCAGCCCTCAGGCTAGCGGGGGGGCTGGTGAGCAGTTCTTC
.	TRBJ1-2	TRBD1	TRBV5-4	CASSLGLGTGNTGYTF	TGTGCCAGCAGCTTGGGTCTTGGGACAGGGAACACTGGCTACACCTTC
.	TRBJ1-1	TRBD1	TRBV25-1	CASSRQGRTEAFF	TGTGCCAGCAGTCGACAGGGGCGCACTGAAGCTTTCTTT
few	TRBJ1-5	.	TRBV24-1	CATSAPQQPQHF	TGTGCCACCAGTGCGCCCCAGCAGCCCCAGCATTTT
.	TRBJ2-1	TRBD1	TRBV10-2	CASGQGYNEQFF	TGCGCCAGTGGACAGGGATACAATGAGCAGTTCTTC
.	TRBJ1-4	.	TRBV6-6	CASRGRLGEKLFF	TGTGCCAGCAGGGGCAGGTTGGGTGAAAAACTGTTTTTT
.	TRBJ2-3	.	TRBV12-3/TRBV12-4	CASSASQADTQYF	TGTGCCAGCAGCGCATCGCAGGCCGATACGCAGTATTTT
.	TRBJ1-5	TRBD1	TRBV19	CASSLMWTGGSEGINQPQHF	TGTGCCAGTAGTCTCATGTGGACAGGGGGTTCGGAGGGGATCAATCAGCCCCAGCATTTT
.	TRBJ2-1	TRBD1	TRBV12-5	CASGLARSGTGSDNEQFF	TGTGCTAGTGGTTTGGCTCGATCCGGGACAGGGTCTGACAATGAGCAGTTCTTC
.	TRBJ1-1	.	TRBV2	CASSYGGLTEAFF	TGTGCCAGCTCGTACGGGGGGCTCACTGAAGCTTTCTTT
once	TRBJ2-2	.	TRBV5-1	CASSPPGSTGELFF	TGCGCCAGCAGCCCCCCCGGGAGCACCGGGGAGCTGTTTTTT
.	TRBJ2-3	.	TRBV7-9	CASRPRGFSTDTQYF	TGTGCCAGCAGACCGAGGGGGTTTAGCACAGATACGCAGTATTTT
.	TRBJ1-6	TRBD1	TRBV30	CAWNRGGYNSPLHF	TGTGCCTGGAACAGGGGCGGTTATAATTCACCCCTCCACTTT
few	TRBJ1-4	TRBD1	TRBV7-9	CASSLRTGGSSNEKLFF	TGTGCCAGCAGCTTACGCACAGGGGGTTCGTCTAATGAAAAACTGTTTTTT
.	TRBJ2-3	TRBD2	TRBV5-1	CASSHELAGDDTQYF	TGTGCCAGCAGCCACGAACTAGCGGGGGATGATACGCAGTATTTT
.	TRBJ1-5	.	TRBV5-5	CASSFNPVLQPQHF	TGTGCCAGCAGCTTTAACCCTGTCCTACAGCCCCAGCATTTT
.	TRBJ2-2	.	TRBV3-1/TRBV3-2	CASSQVAGAAGELFF	TGTGCCAGCAGCCAAGTAGCAGGGGCGGCCGGGGAGCTGTTTTTT
.	TRBJ1-1	TRBD1	TRBV30	CAWSVRDRLNTEAFF	TGTGCCTGGAGTGTACGGGACAGGCTGAACACTGAAGCTTTCTTT
.	TRBJ1-5	.	TRBV6-4	CASGSPGHGRNQPQHF	TGTGCCAGCGGATCTCCGGGACACGGCCGCAATCAGCCCCAGCATTTT
.	TRBJ2-5	.	TRBV6-5	CASSGYPGQQETQYF	TGTGCCAGCAGCGGTTATCCAGGTCAACAAGAGACCCAGTACTTC
.	TRBJ1-1	TRBD1	TRBV7-9	CASSLERDRDTEAFF	TGTGCCAGCAGCTTAGAAAGGGACAGGGACACTGAAGCTTTCTTT
few	TRBJ2-2	TRBD2	TRBV27	CASRQRGDTGELFF	TGTGCCAGCCGACAGCGGGGGGACACCGGGGAGCTGTTTTTT
few	TRBJ1-1	.	TRBV19	CASSIVGGSGNTEAFF	TGTGCCAGTAGTATAGTGGGGGGGTCCGGGAACACTGAAGCTTTCTTT